Listed below are T cell receptor beta chains from one sample, sequenced in a study of radiation and T cells in renal cell carcinoma. Clones were sequenced by immunoSEQ multiplex PCR, and TCRdb holds only the in-frame ones, with some missing. The table records 40,000 to 60,000 clones, 80% of them present only once. Sequences were derived from blood, sampled from a patient whose treatment included radiotherapy and nephrectomy. The receptors originated from a woman in her sixties or seventies with renal cell carcinoma. CDR3s include the opening cysteine and the closing phenylalanine or tryptophan.

v_call | cdr3_aa
TRBV30 | CAWRDPSLGRGETQYF
TRBV19 | CASSPGLVNTGELFF
TRBV19 | CASSIRGQGRETQYF
TRBV21-1 | CASSDPVVSFYNEQFF
TRBV18 | CASSPRDQETQYF
TRBV18 | CASSDYNSPLHF
TRBV6-4 | CASSLHQDPIGEQFF
TRBV5-4 | CASSLEWGAYTEAFF
TRBV7-2 | CASSLAGTTYTGELFF
TRBV6-5 | CASSSQGMISGNTIYF
TRBV29-1 | CSVFAGVSADTQYF
TRBV10-1 | CASSEASNTEAFF
TRBV7-2 | CAGGYSNYGYTF
TRBV6-1 | CASRHQGDNSPLHF
TRBV9 | CASSSMTSGRAGGELFF
TRBV10-3 | CAISLAEADTQYF
TRBV7-2 | CASSPRNYNEQFF
TRBV30 | CAGGQGTYEQYF
TRBV7-8 | CASSLDLTRRLLYNEQFF
TRBV18 | CASSRSRSAGTTGELFF
TRBV11-2 | CASSQRQGTYEQYF
TRBV5-6 | CASSSRQAGANVLTF
TRBV7-9 | CASSLPGRTNEKLFF
TRBV25-1 | CASSGRGVMNTEAFF
TRBV7-9 | CASSLGAGLDTEAFF
TRBV5-4 | CASSQQGGTEAFF
TRBV27 | CASSFEFRSYNSPLHF
TRBV4-1 | CASSQEPAGAASSYNEQFF
TRBV9 | CASSGRTGTNTGELFF
TRBV2 | CASSRRGPSDEQFF
TRBV5-4 | CASSLRFQETQYF
TRBV5-4 | CASSRTGENTGELFF
TRBV27 | CASSFHPQGGNTEAFF
TRBV5-6 | CASSLGRASYEQYF
TRBV18 | CASSPGQDQPQHF
TRBV6-5 | CASTYLGGGNEKLFF
TRBV7-9 | CASSLESPYGYTF
TRBV29-1 | CSVGRQGAFYNEQFF
TRBV11-2 | CASSLDRLRQYF
TRBV30 | CAWKSDSNYGYTF
TRBV7-8 | CASSSRREVSGNTIYF